Sequencing of this TCR beta chain was carried out in a study of cytomegalovirus exposure and HLA in healthy donors. Study information: Earlier work reported approximately 110 million unique TCR beta sequences from 150 million to 200 million T cells.

This PCR relied on a set of 60 Vbeta primers and 13 Jbeta primers. Using immunoSEQ multiplex PCR, the repertoire was profiled, and TCRdb retains in-frame clones only, with some absent. This table holds 45,000 to 60,000 clones, approximately 77% found once. Turning to this clone: Its antigen is unknown.

Study findings and constraints: The authors later found most CMV-associated TCR beta chains appeared HLA-restricted. Presence/absence analyses assumed roughly uniform sequencing depth across donors, which may not hold.

Per the germline V gene, CDR1 is GTSNPN and CDR2 is SVGIG (reference sequence). V lost 2 bases to trimming and J lost 3 bases, with 11 bases between them. The CDR3 is 14 residues long. The genes are TRBV30 and TRBJ1-3; TRBD1 is a possible D gene (5 bases). The sequence derives from a woman aged 50 to 60 in good health and CMV-seronegative. The sequenced sample was PBMCs. The CDR3 loop is CAWSIRGGGNTIYF. The CDR3 DNA sequence: TGTGCCTGGAGTATCCGGGGGGGTGGAAACACCATATATTTT.